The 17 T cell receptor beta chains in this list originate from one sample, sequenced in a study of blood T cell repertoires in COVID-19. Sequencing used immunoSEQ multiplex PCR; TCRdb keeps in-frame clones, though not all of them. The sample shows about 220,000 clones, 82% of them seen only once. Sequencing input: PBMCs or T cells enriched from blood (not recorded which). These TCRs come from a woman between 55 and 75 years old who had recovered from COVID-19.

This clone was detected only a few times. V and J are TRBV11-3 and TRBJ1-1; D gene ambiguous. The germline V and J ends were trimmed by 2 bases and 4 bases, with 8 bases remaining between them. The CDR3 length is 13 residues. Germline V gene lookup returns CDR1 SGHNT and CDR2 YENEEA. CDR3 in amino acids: CASSLLSTTEAFF. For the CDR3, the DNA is TGTGCCAGCAGCTTACTCAGTACCACTGAAGCTTTCTTT.

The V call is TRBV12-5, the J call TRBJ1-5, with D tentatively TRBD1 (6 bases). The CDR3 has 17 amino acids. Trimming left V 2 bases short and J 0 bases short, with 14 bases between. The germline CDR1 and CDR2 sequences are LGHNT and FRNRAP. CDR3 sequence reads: CASGLRHDRRSNQPQHF. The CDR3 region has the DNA TGTGCTAGTGGTTTGAGACATGACAGGCGTAGCAATCAGCCCCAGCATTTT.

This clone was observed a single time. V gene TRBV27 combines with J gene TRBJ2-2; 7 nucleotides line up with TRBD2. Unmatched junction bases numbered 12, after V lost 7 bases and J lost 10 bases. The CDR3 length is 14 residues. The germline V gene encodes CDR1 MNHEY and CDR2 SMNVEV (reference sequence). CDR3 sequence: CASTPHGAGEELFF. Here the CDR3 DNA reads TGTGCCAGCACCCCCCACGGGGCGGGAGAGGAGCTGTTTTTT.

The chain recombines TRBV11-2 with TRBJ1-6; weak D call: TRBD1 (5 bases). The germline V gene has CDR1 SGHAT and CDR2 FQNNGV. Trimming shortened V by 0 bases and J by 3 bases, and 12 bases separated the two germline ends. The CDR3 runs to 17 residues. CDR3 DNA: TGTGCCAGCAGCTTAGATGCGACGACAGTCTATAATTCACCCCTCCACTTT. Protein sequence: CASSLDATTVYNSPLHF.

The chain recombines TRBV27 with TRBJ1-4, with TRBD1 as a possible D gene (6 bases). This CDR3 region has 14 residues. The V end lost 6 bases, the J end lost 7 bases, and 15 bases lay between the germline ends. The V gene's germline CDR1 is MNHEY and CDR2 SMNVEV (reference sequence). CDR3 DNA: TGTGCCAGCAGGAAGGTGGACAGACCTGAAAAACTGTTTTTT. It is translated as CASRKVDRPEKLFF.

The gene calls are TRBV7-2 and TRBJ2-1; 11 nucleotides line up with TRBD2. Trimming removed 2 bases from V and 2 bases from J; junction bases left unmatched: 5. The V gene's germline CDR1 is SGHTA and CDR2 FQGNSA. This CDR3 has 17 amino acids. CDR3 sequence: CASSLNSGGAAYNEQFF. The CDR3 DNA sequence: TGTGCCAGCAGCTTAAATAGCGGGGGGGCGGCCTACAATGAGCAGTTCTTC.

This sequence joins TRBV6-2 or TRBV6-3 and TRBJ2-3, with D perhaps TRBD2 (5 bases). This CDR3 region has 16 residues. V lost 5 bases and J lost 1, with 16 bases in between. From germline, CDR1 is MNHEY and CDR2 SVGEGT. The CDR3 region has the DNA TGTGCCAGCAGTGACCCCGGAGGCGAGGGCACAGATACGCAGTATTTT. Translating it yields CASSDPGGEGTDTQYF.

The CDR3 loop is CASSLRTESYNEQFF. In DNA, the CDR3 is TGTGCCAGCAGTTTAAGGACAGAGTCATACAATGAGCAGTTCTTC. This chain uses TRBV27 with TRBJ2-1; D might be TRBD1 (6 bases). The V gene's germline CDR1 is MNHEY and CDR2 SMNVEV (reference sequence). V dropped 2 bases and J dropped 4 bases, with 12 bases sitting between them. This CDR3 contains 15 residues.

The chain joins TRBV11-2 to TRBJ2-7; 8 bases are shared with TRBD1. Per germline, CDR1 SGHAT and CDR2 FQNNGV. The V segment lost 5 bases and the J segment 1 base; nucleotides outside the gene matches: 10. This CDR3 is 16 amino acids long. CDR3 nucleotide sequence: TGTGCCAGCAGCCTCAGGGGGACAGGAGGATCCTACGAGCAGTACTTC. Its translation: CASSLRGTGGSYEQYF. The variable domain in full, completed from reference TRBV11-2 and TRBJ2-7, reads EAGVAQSPRYKIIEKRQSVAFWCNPISGHATLYWYQQILGQGPKLLIQFQNNGVVDDSQLPKDRFSAERLKGVDSTLKIQPAKLEDSAVYLCASSLRGTGGSYEQYFGPGTRLTVT.

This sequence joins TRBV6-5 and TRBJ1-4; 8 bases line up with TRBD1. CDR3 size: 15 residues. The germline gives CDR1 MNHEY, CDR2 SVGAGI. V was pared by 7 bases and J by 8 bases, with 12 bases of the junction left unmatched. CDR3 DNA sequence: TGTGCCAGCACCCTAGTCTCAGGGGGCCGGGAAAAACTGTTTTTT. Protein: CASTLVSGGREKLFF.

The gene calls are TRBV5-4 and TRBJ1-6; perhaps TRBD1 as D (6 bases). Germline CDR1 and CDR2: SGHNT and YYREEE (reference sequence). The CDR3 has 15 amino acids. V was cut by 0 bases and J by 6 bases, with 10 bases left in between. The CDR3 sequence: CASSLEGVRNSPLHF. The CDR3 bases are TGTGCCAGCAGCTTGGAGGGGGTACGTAATTCACCCCTCCACTTT.

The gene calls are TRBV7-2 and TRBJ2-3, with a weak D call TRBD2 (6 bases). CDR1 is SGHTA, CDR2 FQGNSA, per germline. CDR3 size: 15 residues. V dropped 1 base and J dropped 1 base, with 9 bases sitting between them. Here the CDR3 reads CASSLGASGTDTQYF. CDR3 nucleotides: TGTGCCAGCAGCTTAGGGGCTAGCGGCACAGATACGCAGTATTTT. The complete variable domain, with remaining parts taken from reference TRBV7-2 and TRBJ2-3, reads GAGVSQSPSNKVTEKGKDVELRCDPISGHTALYWYRQSLGQGLEFLIYFQGNSAPDKSGLPSDRFSAERTGGSVSTLTIQRTQQEDSAVYLCASSLGASGTDTQYFGPGTRLTVL.

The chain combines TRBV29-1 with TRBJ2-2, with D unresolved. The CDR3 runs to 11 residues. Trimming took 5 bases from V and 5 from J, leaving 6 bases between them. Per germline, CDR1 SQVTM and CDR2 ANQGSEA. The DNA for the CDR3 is TGCAGCGTTCTTCAGACCGGGGAGCTGTTTTTT. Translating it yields CSVLQTGELFF.

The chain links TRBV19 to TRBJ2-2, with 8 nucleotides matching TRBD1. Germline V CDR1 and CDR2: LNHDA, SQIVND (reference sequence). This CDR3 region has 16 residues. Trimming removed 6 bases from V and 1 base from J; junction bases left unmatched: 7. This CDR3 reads CASRTLGTGNTGELFF. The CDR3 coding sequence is TGTGCCAGTAGGACTCTAGGGACAGGGAACACCGGGGAGCTGTTTTTT.

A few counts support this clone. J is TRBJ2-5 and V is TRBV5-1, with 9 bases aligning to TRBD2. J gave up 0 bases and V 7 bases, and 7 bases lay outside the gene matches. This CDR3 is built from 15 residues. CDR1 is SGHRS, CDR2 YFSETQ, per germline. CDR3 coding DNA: TGCGCCAGCGGTTTAGCGGGAGTCTACCAAGAGACCCAGTACTTC. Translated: CASGLAGVYQETQYF. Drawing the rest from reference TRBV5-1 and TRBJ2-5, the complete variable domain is KAGVTQTPRYLIKTRGQQVTLSCSPISGHRSVSWYQQTPGQGLQFLFEYFSETQRNKGNFPGRFSGRQFSNSRSEMNVSTLELGDSALYLCASGLAGVYQETQYFGPGTRLLVL.

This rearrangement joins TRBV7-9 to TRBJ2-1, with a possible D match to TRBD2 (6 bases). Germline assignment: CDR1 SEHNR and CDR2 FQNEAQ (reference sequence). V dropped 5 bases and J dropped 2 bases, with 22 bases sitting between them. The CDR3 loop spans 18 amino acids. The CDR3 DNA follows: TGTGCCAGCAGCACTAGCCGTGGGCGGGGTAATACCTACAATGAGCAGTTCTTC. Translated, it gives CASSTSRGRGNTYNEQFF.

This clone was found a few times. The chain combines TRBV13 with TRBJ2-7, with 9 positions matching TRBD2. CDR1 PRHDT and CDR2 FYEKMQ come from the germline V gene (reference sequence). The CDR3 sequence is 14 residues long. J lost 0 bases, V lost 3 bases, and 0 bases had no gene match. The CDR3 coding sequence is TGTGCCAGCAGCTTTAGCGGGAGCTCCTACGAGCAGTACTTC. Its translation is CASSFSGSSYEQYF.